This is a list of T cell receptor beta chains from one sample in a study of vaccination and CD4 T cells after COVID-19. Antigens for these TCRs are unknown. From the PCR reads, TCRdb called clonotypes with MiXCR, one entry per CDR3 protein. The data show under 20,000 distinct CDR3 sequences, 44% seen once. The specimen comprised CD4+ T cells from blood, cultured in vitro, sampled about 7 months after SARS-CoV-2 vaccination. These receptors were taken from a human donor who had recovered from COVID-19. Both conserved end residues are part of each CDR3. Each record gives: CDR3 length, V gene, J gene, clone size, D gene, CDR3 DNA, CDR3 protein. The D gene is left open where the match is weak. Clone size appears in some rows only: once, few, many, or a class for an expanded clone.

15	TRBV19	TRBJ2-7	-	TRBD2	TGTGCCAGTAGTATTGGGGCTAGCGGAGCCTACGAGCAGTACTTC	CASSIGASGAYEQYF
16	TRBV7-2	TRBJ2-3	-	TRBD2	TGTGCCAGCAGCTTTGGACTAGCGGGAGGCACAGATACGCAGTATTTT	CASSFGLAGGTDTQYF
13	TRBV6-2/TRBV6-3	TRBJ2-1	-	-	TGTGCCAGCGATTACGCTGGGGGCGGTGAGCAGTTCTTC	CASDYAGGGEQFF
14	TRBV7-2	TRBJ2-3	few	-	TGTGCCAGCAGCTTGAGGATACCCGCAGATACGCAGTATTTT	CASSLRIPADTQYF
13	TRBV20-1	TRBJ2-1	-	-	TGCAGTGCTAGCGGGAGCTCCTACAATGAGCAGTTCTTC	CSASGSSYNEQFF
15	TRBV27	TRBJ1-2	few	-	TGTGCCAGCAGTACCGTGGGGGCGGCAGGTCGAGGCTACACCTTC	CASSTVGAAGRGYTF
16	TRBV11-1	TRBJ2-3	once	TRBD1	TGTGCCAGCAGCGGCCGGGACAGGGTACGGCCAGATACGCAGTATTTT	CASSGRDRVRPDTQYF
11	TRBV20-1	TRBJ2-7	few	-	TGCAGTGCTACCCGGACAGCCGAGCAGTACTTC	CSATRTAEQYF
14	TRBV19	TRBJ2-3	-	TRBD2	TGTGCCAGTAGTATAGAGACTAGCTCAGATACGCAGTATTTT	CASSIETSSDTQYF
16	TRBV6-1	TRBJ1-2	-	TRBD1	TGTGCCAGCACCCCGGGGCCCACGACAGGGGGTCCTGGCTACACCTTC	CASTPGPTTGGPGYTF
14	TRBV6-1	TRBJ2-1	-	-	TGTGCCAGCAGTCCCGGGCAGGGATACAATGAGCAGTTCTTC	CASSPGQGYNEQFF
15	TRBV6-1	TRBJ1-1	-	-	TGTGCCAGCAGTGTCGGGTCAGGGATGAACACTGAAGCTTTCTTT	CASSVGSGMNTEAFF
14	TRBV6-5	TRBJ2-7	-	-	TGTGCCAGCAGTTACTCGTCTAGTTTCTACGAGCAGTACTTC	CASSYSSSFYEQYF
15	TRBV6-1	TRBJ1-1	few	-	TGTGCCAGCAGCCGAGCACAGGTTTTCGGCACTGAAGCTTTCTTT	CASSRAQVFGTEAFF
11	TRBV20-1	TRBJ2-5	few	-	TGCAGTGCTGTGTTGGGGGAGACCCAGTACTTC	CSAVLGETQYF
14	TRBV7-2	TRBJ2-7	-	-	TGTGCCAGCAGACTGTCGGGGCTGTCCTACGAGCAGTACTTC	CASRLSGLSYEQYF
14	TRBV20-1	TRBJ2-1	-	-	TGCAGTGCCCTCTCCGAGGGCGGATTAAATGAGCAGTTCTTC	CSALSEGGLNEQFF
13	TRBV5-4	TRBJ2-3	-	-	TGTGCCAGCAGCCAAGCGGGCACAGATACGCAGTATTTT	CASSQAGTDTQYF
14	TRBV6-1	TRBJ2-5	few	-	TGTGCCAGCAGGCCAGGGCAGTTGCAAGAGACCCAGTACTTC	CASRPGQLQETQYF
12	TRBV7-2	TRBJ2-3	-	-	TGTGCCAGCAGCTTAGATCGGGGCACGCAGTATTTT	CASSLDRGTQYF
12	TRBV20-1	TRBJ2-5	-	TRBD2	TGCAGTGCTAGGACGGGAGGAGAGACCCAGTACTTC	CSARTGGETQYF
15	TRBV7-2	TRBJ1-2	medium-sized	TRBD1	TGTGCCAGCAGCTTCGACCCGGGACAGACCTATGGCTACACCTTC	CASSFDPGQTYGYTF
15	TRBV20-1	TRBJ2-3	few	-	TGCAGCTCACCCGGGCCCAACGGCTTCACAGATACGCAGTATTTT	CSSPGPNGFTDTQYF
14	TRBV5-4	TRBJ2-5	-	-	TGTGCCAGCAGCTTGCCAGGTATTCAAGAGACCCAGTACTTC	CASSLPGIQETQYF
13	TRBV7-7	TRBJ2-5	few	-	TGTGCTAGCAGCTTTTCCAGTATTGGCGCCCAGTACTTC	CASSFSSIGAQYF
15	TRBV10-3	TRBJ2-7	-	TRBD1	TGTGCCATCAGTGGAATCTGGACAGGGATCGACGAGCAGTACTTC	CAISGIWTGIDEQYF
13	TRBV6-4	TRBJ1-5	-	-	TGTGCCAGCAGTGAACAGATCAATCAGTCCCAGCATTTT	CASSEQINQSQHF
13	TRBV7-2	TRBJ2-7	-	-	TGTGCCAGCAGGCCCCAATGGGACTACGAGCAGTACTTC	CASRPQWDYEQYF
14	TRBV6-1	TRBJ2-7	-	TRBD1	TGTGCCAGCAGCACAAGACAGGGGGCCAACGAGCAGTACTTC	CASSTRQGANEQYF
14	TRBV5-1	TRBJ1-1	medium-sized	-	TGCGCCAGCAGCTTAAACAGGGACGTCCTGCAAGCTTTCTTT	CASSLNRDVLQAFF
14	TRBV20-1	TRBJ1-3	-	TRBD1	TGCAGTGCTAGAGCCATGACAGGGGGAAACACCATATATTTT	CSARAMTGGNTIYF
13	TRBV19	TRBJ1-2	-	-	TGTGCCAGTAGTATACCGGGCCCGGCGGGCTACACCTTC	CASSIPGPAGYTF
15	TRBV6-1	TRBJ2-1	few	-	TGTGCCAGCAGGGTATTAATAGCATCCTACAATGAGCAGTTCTTC	CASRVLIASYNEQFF
14	TRBV6-1	TRBJ1-1	few	-	TGTGCCAGCAGTGAATCGTGGGGGGGCACTGAAGCTTTCTTT	CASSESWGGTEAFF
17	TRBV20-1	TRBJ1-6	-	-	TGCAGTGCTCATAATAACCGGGACCCCGGGGGTAGTTCACCCCTCCACTTT	CSAHNNRDPGGSSPLHF
13	TRBV7-2	TRBJ2-7	-	-	TGTGCCAGCAGCAGACGGTCCACCTACGAGCAGTACTTC	CASSRRSTYEQYF
11	TRBV20-1	TRBJ1-2	-	-	TGCAGTGCCCAGGGTGACTATGGCTACACCTTC	CSAQGDYGYTF
16	TRBV11-3	TRBJ2-3	-	-	TGTGCCAGCGGACATTTGGGCGCGGGCTGGGCAGATACGCAGTATTTT	CASGHLGAGWADTQYF
14	TRBV11-2	TRBJ1-6	-	-	TGTGCCAGCAGCTCGACCGGTCGGGGATCACCCCTCCACTTT	CASSSTGRGSPLHF
16	TRBV7-2	TRBJ2-7	-	-	TGTGCCAGCAGCATAAGCCCTGGGACCCTCTCCTACGAGCAGTACTTC	CASSISPGTLSYEQYF
13	TRBV19	TRBJ1-5	-	-	TGTGCCAGTAGTCCCGGGGTTATTCAGCCCCAGCATTTT	CASSPGVIQPQHF
13	TRBV19	TRBJ2-7	few	-	TGTGCCAGTAGTACGGGACTCCGCCGAGAGCAGTACTTC	CASSTGLRREQYF
20	TRBV7-9	TRBJ2-6	-	-	TGTGCCAGCAGCTTCGGGTCAGGGCCTCATTTACTCTCTGGGGCCAACGTCCTGACTTTC	CASSFGSGPHLLSGANVLTF
14	TRBV4-2	TRBJ2-3	-	-	TGTGCCAGCAGCCATAGGTCCCGCACAGATACGCAGTATTTT	CASSHRSRTDTQYF
16	TRBV7-2	TRBJ2-7	few	TRBD1	TGTGCCAGCAGCTCACTTACCGGGACAGGGATGTGGGAGCAGTACTTC	CASSSLTGTGMWEQYF